The 5 T cell receptor beta chains below were found in one sample sequenced in a study of T cells in Graves' hyperthyroidism and ophthalmopathy. RNA transcripts served as the template for amplifying TCR beta CDR3 regions. In the first-round RT-PCR of the TCR CDR3, the HTBI primer set was used. From the multiplex PCR reads, TCRdb called clonotypes with MiXCR, one entry per CDR3 protein. The sample consists of hundreds of thousands of distinct CDR3 sequences, about 14% of them appearing once. The source material was blood. All receptors derive from a young woman with Graves' hyperthyroidism.

This clonotype was found once. The chain carries TRBV28 and TRBJ2-7; D call uncertain. Germline V gene sequence: CDR1 MDHEN, CDR2 SYDVKM. V was clipped by 5 bases and J by 2 bases, with 13 bases between them. The CDR3 extends over 14 amino acids. The CDR3 bases are TGTGCCAGCAGTGAATATGACCGTCCCTACGAGCAGTACTTC. This codes for CASSEYDRPYEQYF.

Only a few counts were recorded for this clonotype. The chain links TRBV27 to TRBJ2-7; 14 bases align to TRBD2. This CDR3 has 16 residues. V dropped 7 bases and J dropped 3; count of bases not matched to a gene: 8. The germline V gene has CDR1 MNHEY and CDR2 SMNVEV (reference sequence). The CDR3 is CASKGFGTSGSYEQYF. In DNA form, the CDR3 reads TGTGCCAGCAAGGGTTTCGGGACTAGCGGGAGCTACGAGCAGTACTTC.

This clonotype was picked up many times. A read error may account for a junction end that differs from germline. Here the CDR3 DNA reads TGTGCCAGCGGTTTCCTAGCGGGAGCCTACGAGCAGTACTTC. Amino acid sequence: CASGFLAGAYEQYF. V gene TRBV12-3 or TRBV12-4 combines with J gene TRBJ2-7; 10 nucleotides match TRBD2. This CDR3 comprises 14 residues.

In this sample, this clonotype turned up many times. The rearrangement joins TRBV12-3 or TRBV12-4 to TRBJ1-5; D is perhaps TRBD1 (5 bases). The germline V and J ends were trimmed by 5 bases and 4 bases, with 6 bases remaining between them. The CDR3 covers 12 residues. Here the CDR3 reads CASSEGNQPQHF. The CDR3 DNA reads as TGTGCCAGCAGTGAGGGGAATCAGCCCCAGCATTTT.

The chain employs TRBV29-1 and TRBJ1-1, with 9 bases that match TRBD1. The CDR3 totals 12 residues. Unmatched junction bases numbered 5, after V lost 7 bases and J lost 5 bases. The germline CDR1 and CDR2 sequences are SQVTM and ANQGSEA. The CDR3 loop is CSGNRGQTEAFF. DNA of the CDR3: TGCAGCGGCAACAGGGGGCAGACTGAAGCTTTCTTT.